Below are 30 T cell receptor beta chains sequenced from a single sample in a study of cytomegalovirus exposure and HLA in healthy donors. PCR amplification relied on 60 Vbeta primers (plus 13 Jbeta primers). Only in-frame clones appear in the TCRdb table, and some are missing; sequencing was by immunoSEQ multiplex PCR. This table holds over 200,000 clones, approximately 80% found once. The source material was PBMCs. The receptors originated from a woman between 40 and 50 years old in good health and CMV-seronegative.

This clone has a single count. V is TRBV12-1 and J is TRBJ1-6; TRBD1, the table's D call, was not compared with the DNA. TRBV12-1 is described as a pseudogene. The CDR3 covers 15 residues. Here the CDR3 DNA reads TGTGCCAGCAGCCATTTGGACAGACTAAATTCACCCCTCCACTTT. Its protein is CASSHLDRLNSPLHF.

This rearrangement joins TRBV2 to TRBJ1-2; 9 bases match TRBD1. The CDR3 is made up of 14 amino acids. Trimming took 8 bases from V and 3 from J; bases not matched to a gene: 7. Germline V gene lookup returns CDR1 SNHLY and CDR2 FYNNEI. CDR3: CASRRQGGDYGYTF. The DNA for the CDR3 is TGTGCCAGCCGCAGACAGGGGGGGGACTATGGCTACACCTTC.

The chain recombines TRBV27 with TRBJ2-5; 10 bases are shared with TRBD1. V lost 2 bases to trimming and J lost 5 bases; unmatched junction nucleotides: 8. The CDR3 extends over 16 amino acids. The germline gives CDR1 MNHEY, CDR2 SMNVEV (reference sequence). The CDR3 here is CASSLEGQGIWETQYF. The CDR3 DNA reads as TGTGCCAGCAGTTTAGAGGGACAGGGGATTTGGGAGACCCAGTACTTC.

This chain connects TRBV7-8 to TRBJ2-7, with a possible D match to TRBD1 (6 bases). The germline CDR1 and CDR2 sequences are SGHVS and FQNEAQ. This CDR3 has 16 residues. The V and J ends lost 1 base and 0 bases respectively, with 13 bases between them. The CDR3 region has the DNA TGTGCCAGCAGCTTAGGGGCGGACAGTAGCTCCTACGAGCAGTACTTC. It codes for CASSLGADSSSYEQYF.

The J gene is TRBJ2-3, the V gene TRBV18; 9 bases fit TRBD1. Germline-derived CDR1 and CDR2 are KGHSH and LQKENI. With V trimmed by 9 bases and J by 3 bases, 4 bases remained unmatched. The CDR3 is made up of 13 amino acids. The DNA for the CDR3 is TGTGCCAGTGGGACAGGGCGGACAGATACGCAGTATTTT. It translates to CASGTGRTDTQYF.

The V and J genes are TRBV10-3 and TRBJ2-7; D perhaps matches TRBD1 (5 bases). Germline V lookup: CDR1 ENHRY, CDR2 SYGVKD. This CDR3 is 13 amino acids long. V dropped 8 bases and J dropped 1 base, with 12 bases sitting between them. As DNA, the CDR3 is TGTGCCATCGCCGCAGGGATATCCTACGAGCAGTACTTC. This codes for CAIAAGISYEQYF.

The chain combines TRBV6-1 with TRBJ2-7, with a tentative D call TRBD1 (5 bases). The V gene lost 7 bases and the J gene lost 4 bases, with 20 bases spanning the gap. Per germline, CDR1 MNHNS and CDR2 SASEGT. The CDR3 is 15 amino acids. The chain's CDR3 is CASIRFGAEGYEQYF. The DNA of the CDR3 is TGTGCCAGCATCCGGTTTGGGGCGGAAGGATACGAGCAGTACTTC.

The rearrangement uses TRBV6-6 and TRBJ2-7; 8 bases are shared with TRBD1. J lost 3 bases, V lost 5 bases, and 3 bases had no gene match. Germline assignment: CDR1 MNHNY and CDR2 SVGAGI (reference sequence). The CDR3 is 13 amino acids. The CDR3 nucleotides are TGTGCCAGCAGTAACGGACAGGGCTACGAGCAGTACTTC. Residues: CASSNGQGYEQYF.

This chain links TRBV19 with TRBJ2-6; D remains unclear. This CDR3 contains 15 residues. The V gene's germline CDR1 is LNHDA and CDR2 SQIVND (reference sequence). The germline V and J ends were trimmed by 3 bases and 2 bases, with 8 bases remaining between them. For the CDR3, the DNA is TGTGCCAGTAGTATTGCGGATACTGGGGCCAACGTCCTGACTTTC. Translating it yields CASSIADTGANVLTF.

Concerning this clone: Other nucleotide sequences in the sample specify the same CDR3. The J gene is TRBJ2-7, the V gene TRBV5-1, with 9 bases that match TRBD1. The junction had 5 bases not matched to a gene; V was cut back by 3 bases and J by 7 bases. The CDR3 length is 13 residues. Germline loops: CDR1 SGHRS, CDR2 YFSETQ. The CDR3: CASSSGQGGEQYF. CDR3 nucleotide sequence: TGCGCCAGCAGCTCGGGACAGGGCGGAGAGCAGTACTTC.

J is TRBJ1-3 and V is TRBV7-8, with 9 bases matching TRBD1. After removal of 2 bases from V and 0 bases from J, the junction contained 5 bases not matched to a gene. This CDR3 has 17 residues. Germline V CDR1 and CDR2: SGHVS, FQNEAQ. In nucleotides, the CDR3 is TGTGCCAGCAGCTTATGGACAGGGGCTTCCTCTGGAAACACCATATATTTT. This codes for CASSLWTGASSGNTIYF.

This clone was detected a few times. This chain links TRBV7-9 with TRBJ2-1; TRBD1 is a possible D gene (5 bases). In germline, CDR1 is SEHNR, CDR2 FQNEAQ (reference sequence). This CDR3 is 16 amino acids long. The V end lost 8 bases, the J end lost 4 bases, and 21 bases lay between the germline ends. In DNA form, the CDR3 reads TGTGCCAGCGGATCCAGGGAACGGGTACGATACAATGAGCAGTTCTTC. Protein product: CASGSRERVRYNEQFF.

The chain recombines TRBV11-2 with TRBJ2-7; 8 nucleotides align to TRBD1. Per germline, CDR1 SGHAT and CDR2 FQNNGV. Losses at the gene ends were 6 bases for V and 7 bases for J; bases not matched to a gene: 8. The CDR3 runs to 13 residues. CDR3 bases: TGTGCCAGCAGTTACGGACAGGGTCGGGAGCAGTACTTC. It codes for CASSYGQGREQYF.

The chain has TRBV11-2 and TRBJ2-5; 7 nucleotides align to TRBD2. The CDR3 length is 14 residues. Trimming at V came to 2 bases and at J to 5 bases, leaving 5 bases not matched to a gene. The V gene's germline CDR1 is SGHAT and CDR2 FQNNGV. For the CDR3, the DNA is TGTGCCAGCAGCTTACCAGCGGGGATGGAGACCCAGTACTTC. Encoded protein: CASSLPAGMETQYF. The whole variable domain, remainder taken from reference TRBV11-2 and TRBJ2-5, is EAGVAQSPRYKIIEKRQSVAFWCNPISGHATLYWYQQILGQGPKLLIQFQNNGVVDDSQLPKDRFSAERLKGVDSTLKIQPAKLEDSAVYLCASSLPAGMETQYFGPGTRLLVL.

The chain is built from TRBV30 and TRBJ1-1, with D tentatively TRBD1 (5 bases). Germline CDR1 is GTSNPN and CDR2 is SVGIG (reference sequence). Between the trimmed V and J ends, which lost 6 bases and 1 base, there was a span of 15 bases. This CDR3 has 14 residues. The CDR3 loop is CACLRAPGNTEAFF. CDR3 DNA sequence: TGTGCCTGCCTCAGGGCGCCGGGGAACACTGAAGCTTTCTTT.

V gene TRBV5-1 combines with J gene TRBJ2-2; D unclear. Germline V gene sequence: CDR1 SGHRS, CDR2 YFSETQ. This CDR3 has 14 residues. Trimming pared 5 bases from V and 2 bases from J, leaving 10 bases between. The DNA for the CDR3 is TGCGCCAGCAGGCCGACACCCAACACCGGGGAGCTGTTTTTT. Its translation is CASRPTPNTGELFF.

This rearrangement joins TRBV30 to TRBJ1-1; no clear D gene. This CDR3 has 15 residues. The germline CDR1 and CDR2 sequences are GTSNPN and SVGIG (reference sequence). Trimming cost V 2 bases and J 1 base, with 14 bases left between them. The CDR3 protein is CAWSMGPTGNTEAFF. In DNA, the CDR3 is TGTGCCTGGAGTATGGGCCCCACTGGGAACACTGAAGCTTTCTTT.

The genes are TRBV19 and TRBJ2-5, with D possibly being TRBD2 (6 bases). The CDR3 is made up of 15 amino acids. Germline values: CDR1 LNHDA, CDR2 SQIVND (reference sequence). Trimming stripped 3 bases from V and 5 bases from J, with 16 bases between. DNA of the CDR3: TGTGCCAGTAGTATGGGAGGAGCCGTAGGGGAGACCCAGTACTTC. Protein: CASSMGGAVGETQYF.

This chain connects TRBV5-1 to TRBJ1-1; possible D gene TRBD1, 6 bases. The length of the CDR3 is 12 residues. Germline values: CDR1 SGHRS, CDR2 YFSETQ. Trimming cost V 6 bases and J 9 bases, with 15 bases left between them. For the CDR3, the DNA is TGCGCCAGCAACTCTGGGGGCAGCCAAGCTTTCTTT. It specifies CASNSGGSQAFF.

The chain joins TRBV6-5 to TRBJ1-1, with D possibly matching TRBD1 (6 bases). Germline values: CDR1 MNHEY, CDR2 SVGAGI. This CDR3 region has 14 residues. V lost 2 bases and J lost 0, with 7 bases in between. CDR3 coding DNA: TGTGCCAGCAGTTACGGGACACTGAACACTGAAGCTTTCTTT. Translated, it gives CASSYGTLNTEAFF.

The chain has TRBV7-3 and TRBJ2-2; weak D call: TRBD1 (5 bases). The CDR3 runs 15 residues. Germline V gives CDR1 SGHTA, CDR2 FQGTGA. V was cut by 1 base and J by 1 base, with 7 bases left in between. The CDR3 spells CASSLNQGNTGELFF. The DNA for the CDR3 is TGTGCCAGCAGCTTAAATCAGGGGAACACCGGGGAGCTGTTTTTT.

V gene TRBV9 combines with J gene TRBJ2-5; the match to TRBD2 covers 8 bases. The junction had 5 bases not matched to a gene; V was cut back by 4 bases and J by 3 bases. Per germline, CDR1 SGDLS and CDR2 YYNGEE. CDR3 length equals 14 residues. This CDR3 is CASSLQTSEETQYF. CDR3 nucleotide sequence: TGTGCCAGCAGCCTCCAGACTAGCGAAGAGACCCAGTACTTC.

This clone was observed a single time. This rearrangement joins TRBV6-1 to TRBJ1-2; 10 bases are a match to TRBD1. Germline V gives CDR1 MNHNS, CDR2 SASEGT. CDR3 size: 15 residues. V was pared by 0 bases and J by 4 bases, with 2 bases of the junction left unmatched. CDR3 amino acids: CASSEAGTGVYGYTF. The CDR3, as DNA: TGTGCCAGCAGTGAAGCGGGGACAGGGGTCTATGGCTACACCTTC.

This clone has a single count. The chain is built from TRBV4-1 and TRBJ2-2; 9 positions match TRBD1. Germline V gene lookup returns CDR1 MGHRA and CDR2 YSYEKL. V was clipped by 1 base and J by 5 bases; unmatched bases: 2. The CDR3 is 15 amino acids. The CDR3 nucleotides read TGCGCCAGCAGCCAAGTTGGACAGGGGACCGGGGAGCTGTTTTTT. It encodes CASSQVGQGTGELFF.

This clone was found a few times. The chain is built from TRBV4-3 and TRBJ2-1; D is perhaps TRBD1 (6 bases). V was trimmed by 1 base and J by 9 bases, leaving 13 bases between them. Germline V gene lookup returns CDR1 LGHNA and CDR2 YSLEER. This CDR3 comprises 14 residues. CDR3 amino acids: CASSQVYRDIEQFF. The CDR3 region has the DNA TGCGCCAGCAGCCAAGTCTATAGGGACATTGAGCAGTTCTTC.

The chain recombines TRBV9 with TRBJ1-4; TRBD1 matches 9 bases. The V gene end was trimmed by 3 bases and the J gene end by 8 bases; junction bases not matched to a gene: 8. The CDR3 runs 15 residues. The germline CDR1 and CDR2 sequences are SGDLS and YYNGEE. Here the CDR3 DNA reads TGTGCCAGCAGCGCCGGACAGGGGCCCCCGGAAAAACTGTTTTTT. It codes for CASSAGQGPPEKLFF. The full variable domain, completed using reference TRBV9 and TRBJ1-4, is DSGVTQTPKHLITATGQRVTLRCSPRSGDLSVYWYQQSLDQGLQFLIQYYNGEERAKGNILERFSAQQFPDLHSELNLSSLELGDSALYFCASSAGQGPPEKLFFGSGTQLSVL.

This chain connects TRBV5-1 to TRBJ2-7, with 12 bases aligning to TRBD2. Germline V lookup: CDR1 SGHRS, CDR2 YFSETQ. The CDR3 runs 15 residues. V trimming: 5 bases; J trimming: 4 bases; junction bases outside the gene matches: 7. The CDR3 region has the DNA TGCGCCAGCAGACAAAGGACTAGCGGGGTATACGAGCAGTACTTC. It yields the protein CASRQRTSGVYEQYF.

The chain carries TRBV25-1 and TRBJ2-7; the match to TRBD1 covers 7 bases. CDR1 and CDR2 (germline): MGHDK, SYGVNS. This CDR3 comprises 14 residues. Unmatched junction bases numbered 7, after V lost 4 bases and J lost 4 bases. CDR3 bases: TGTGCCAGCAGTGCGGGGACAGAATTATACGAGCAGTACTTC. Its translation: CASSAGTELYEQYF.

The CDR3 DNA sequence: TGTGCCAGCAGCTTAAAGTTAATCGGGACAGGGGACGAAAAACTGTTTTTT. Its protein product is CASSLKLIGTGDEKLFF. V gene TRBV7-8 combines with J gene TRBJ1-4, with 10 bases that match TRBD1. V gave up 2 bases and J gave up 8 bases; unmatched junction bases: 11. CDR1 SGHVS and CDR2 FQNEAQ come from the germline V gene. The CDR3 spans 17 residues.

This clone was found once. This sequence joins TRBV6-1 and TRBJ1-2; D unresolved. V dropped 4 bases and J dropped 4 bases, with 13 bases sitting between them. Germline V gene data show CDR1 as MNHNS and CDR2 as SASEGT. The CDR3 spans 14 residues. The CDR3 reads CASSALGSTYGYTF. The DNA for the CDR3 is TGTGCCAGCAGTGCACTAGGGTCTACCTATGGCTACACCTTC.